These 8 T cell receptor beta chains were sequenced from one sample in a study of sequential checkpoint blockade in melanoma. Some clones are missing from TCRdb's copy, which holds only in-frame ones; the method was immunoSEQ multiplex PCR. Seen here are 40,000 or so clones, 75% to 90% observed once, and the top ten hold approximately 12%. Noted treatment: randomized to nivolumab then ipilimumab (arm A) or the reverse (arm B). The source was CD8+ T cells sorted from blood (inferred from file names), collected from a patient given nivolumab and ipilimumab in sequence. The receptor set was obtained from a human donor with melanoma.

This chain uses TRBV9 with TRBJ2-3; D might be TRBD2 (5 bases). Germline V CDR1 and CDR2: SGDLS, YYNGEE. V was clipped by 4 bases and J by 0 bases, with 6 bases between them. There are 13 residues in the CDR3. The CDR3 region is CASSSGSTDTQYF. DNA of the CDR3: TGTGCCAGCAGCAGCGGAAGCACAGATACGCAGTATTTT.

The chain uses TRBV9 and TRBJ2-7, with D possibly being TRBD2 (6 bases). The CDR3 length is 17 residues. Germline V CDR1 and CDR2: SGDLS, YYNGEE. The ends were cut back, 0 bases at V and 6 bases at J, with 22 bases in the middle. The CDR3 spells CASSVGPPTSIIPEQYF. The DNA of the CDR3 is TGTGCCAGCAGCGTAGGGCCCCCAACTAGCATCATACCCGAGCAGTACTTC.

This clone has a single count. This rearrangement joins TRBV19 to TRBJ1-5, with 12 bases aligning to TRBD1. V lost 11 bases and J lost 7; bases outside the gene matches: 6. The CDR3 totals 13 residues. The germline gives CDR1 LNHDA, CDR2 SQIVND (reference sequence). CDR3 region: CAGGGTGGQPQHF. The CDR3, as DNA: TGTGCCGGGGGAGGGACAGGGGGCCAGCCCCAGCATTTT.

V usage is TRBV28 and J usage is TRBJ2-1, with D unresolved. CDR1 and CDR2 (germline): MDHEN, SYDVKM. V was cut by 6 bases and J by 6 bases, with 9 bases left in between. The length of the CDR3 is 12 residues. CDR3 in DNA: TGTGCCAGCAGCCAGAGGTCCAATGAGCAGTTCTTC. Protein sequence: CASSQRSNEQFF.

V and J are TRBV27 and TRBJ2-4, with TRBD2 identical over 7 bases. This CDR3 has 15 residues. Trimming removed 7 bases from V and 7 bases from J; junction bases left unmatched: 13. Germline-derived CDR1 and CDR2 are MNHEY and SMNVEV (reference sequence). This CDR3 reads CASTPMGGDWNIQYF. The DNA for the CDR3 is TGTGCCAGCACTCCTATGGGGGGGGATTGGAACATTCAGTACTTC.

In DNA form, the CDR3 reads TGTGCCAGCAGCTTTACCGGGGAGCGCGGCGGCTACACCTTC. Its translation: CASSFTGERGGYTF. The genes are TRBV5-6 and TRBJ1-2, with D unresolved. The V end lost 2 bases, the J end lost 8 bases, and 16 bases lay between the germline ends. This CDR3 is built from 14 residues. Germline V gene sequence: CDR1 SGHDT, CDR2 YYEEEE.

The J gene is TRBJ1-6, the V gene TRBV19; tentative D call: TRBD1 (5 bases). Trimming shortened V by 3 bases and J by 8 bases, and 14 bases separated the two germline ends. Per the germline V gene, CDR1 is LNHDA and CDR2 is SQIVND (reference sequence). The CDR3 spans 15 residues. CDR3: CASSIGSRGDSPLHF. The CDR3 DNA sequence: TGTGCCAGTAGTATCGGCAGCCGGGGGGATTCACCCCTCCACTTT.

V and J are TRBV30 and TRBJ2-7, with a weak D call TRBD2 (5 bases). CDR1 and CDR2 (germline): GTSNPN, SVGIG (reference sequence). The V and J ends lost 6 bases and 0 bases respectively, with 12 bases between them. This CDR3 is built from 13 residues. The CDR3 DNA reads TGTGCCTGCGAGGTAGCGAGCTCCTACGAGCAGTACTTC. It codes for CACEVASSYEQYF.